The 7 T cell receptor beta chains listed next were all sequenced from one sample in a study of T cell changes during pregnancy in multiple sclerosis. Sequencing used immunoSEQ multiplex PCR; TCRdb keeps in-frame clones, though not all of them. The sample has 68,000 or so clones, less than 95% seen once. Sequences were derived from peripheral blood, sampled in the second trimester of pregnancy. These TCRs come from a female donor with multiple sclerosis, enrolled in a pregnancy study.

The V and J genes are TRBV7-2 and TRBJ1-5; D is unresolved. The CDR3 consists of 13 residues. The germline V and J ends were trimmed by 3 bases and 7 bases, with 10 bases remaining between them. Germline V CDR1 and CDR2: SGHTA, FQGNSA. The CDR3 reads CASSFSPRQPQHF. CDR3 nucleotides: TGTGCCAGCAGCTTTTCCCCGAGGCAGCCCCAGCATTTT.

This sequence joins TRBV9 and TRBJ2-6; a weak D match, TRBD1 (6 bases). The CDR3 runs to 16 residues. The V end lost 3 bases, the J end lost 0 bases, and 10 bases lay between the germline ends. Germline lookup yields CDR1 SGDLS and CDR2 YYNGEE. The CDR3 loop reads CASSGRDNSGANVLTF. DNA for the CDR3: TGTGCCAGCAGCGGCCGGGACAACTCTGGGGCCAACGTCCTGACTTTC.

The chain employs TRBV6-5 and TRBJ2-2; 9 nucleotides align to TRBD2. Germline V gene lookup returns CDR1 MNHEY and CDR2 SVGAGI. CDR3 size: 15 residues. V trimming: 8 bases; J trimming: 5 bases; junction bases outside the gene matches: 9. CDR3 coding DNA: TGTGCCAGCGCGCGGGGAGCGGGGGGAACCGGGGAGCTGTTTTTT. Translated, it gives CASARGAGGTGELFF.

The chain recombines TRBV5-4 with TRBJ2-3, with D unresolved. Looked up from germline, CDR1 is SGHNT and CDR2 is YYREEE (reference sequence). CDR3 length: 12 residues. The V end lost 4 bases, the J end lost 7 bases, and 10 bases lay between the germline ends. The CDR3 spells CASSLDEYTQYF. CDR3 nucleotides: TGTGCCAGCAGCCTGGACGAGTATACGCAGTATTTT.

The chain recombines TRBV27 with TRBJ1-4; TRBD1 agrees at 7 bases. CDR1 and CDR2 (germline): MNHEY, SMNVEV (reference sequence). V lost 1 base to trimming and J lost 8 bases; unmatched junction nucleotides: 13. The length of the CDR3 is 17 residues. The CDR3 region has the DNA TGTGCCAGCAGTTTATTAAAGGGGGCGGGGGGGTCGGAAAAACTGTTTTTT. Translating it yields CASSLLKGAGGSEKLFF.

J is TRBJ1-5 and V is TRBV27, with 9 bases matching TRBD1. Germline CDR1 is MNHEY and CDR2 is SMNVEV (reference sequence). V shed 6 bases, J shed 0 bases, and the junction held 0 bases outside the gene matches. CDR3 length equals 14 residues. The CDR3 nucleotides read TGTGCCAGCAGACAGGGGGCTAGCAATCAGCCCCAGCATTTT. Its protein is CASRQGASNQPQHF.

This rearrangement joins TRBV7-3 to TRBJ1-1; D not resolved. The V end lost 0 bases, the J end lost 7 bases, and 15 bases lay between the germline ends. Germline V CDR1 and CDR2: SGHTA, FQGTGA. This CDR3 is 15 amino acids long. The CDR3 DNA reads TGTGCCAGCAGCTTAACCCCCATTGGCAGGTTTGAAGCTTTCTTT. Residues: CASSLTPIGRFEAFF.